This T cell receptor (beta chain) emerged from a study of T cell responses to AZD1222 COVID-19 vaccine. Study outcomes and limitations: Among spike-specific TCRs, nearly half reportedly target unmutated variant regions. Vaccine-related CD4 TCRs covered spike, predominating at 160-218 and 743-854. Donors were largely white British and mainly female; clonal diversity was possibly underestimated. The study sampled repertoires only after the peak T cell response.

The table came from immunoSEQ multiplex PCR; TCRdb's copy has only in-frame clones and leaves some out. The data show approximately 140,000 clones, roughly 90% seen once. The germline V and J ends were trimmed by 9 bases and 3 bases, with 11 bases remaining between them. The CDR3 sequence is 12 residues long. Germline lookup yields CDR1 KGHSH and CDR2 LQKENI. Comments on this clone: The target antigen is unknown.

The material was peripheral blood, obtained 28 days after the second AZD1222 dose. J is TRBJ1-2 and V is TRBV18; D call uncertain. The sequence was collected from an adult who received the AZD1222 COVID-19 vaccine. CDR3 sequence (DNA): TGTGCCAGTTATAACAGCGACTATGGCTACACCTTC. Protein sequence: CASYNSDYGYTF. Full variable domain (rest looked up from reference TRBV18 and TRBJ1-2): NAGVMQNPRHLVRRRGQEARLRCSPMKGHSHVYWYRQLPEEGLKFMVYLQKENIIDESGMPKERFSAEFPKEGPSILRIQQVVRGDSAAYFCASYNSDYGYTFGSGTRLTVV.